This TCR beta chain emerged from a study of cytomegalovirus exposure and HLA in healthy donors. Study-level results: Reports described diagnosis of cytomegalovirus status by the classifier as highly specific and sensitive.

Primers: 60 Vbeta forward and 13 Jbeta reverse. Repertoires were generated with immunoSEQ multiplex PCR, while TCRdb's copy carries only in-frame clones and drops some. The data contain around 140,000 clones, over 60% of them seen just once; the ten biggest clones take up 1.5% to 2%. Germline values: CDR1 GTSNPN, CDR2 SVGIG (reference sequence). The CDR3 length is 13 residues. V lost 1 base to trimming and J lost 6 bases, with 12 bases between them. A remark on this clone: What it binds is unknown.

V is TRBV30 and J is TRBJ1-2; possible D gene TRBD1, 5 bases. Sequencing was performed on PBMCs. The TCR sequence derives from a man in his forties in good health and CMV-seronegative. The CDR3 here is CAWSGGVLDGYTF. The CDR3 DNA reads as TGTGCCTGGAGTGGGGGGGTACTGGATGGCTACACCTTC.